The rows below give T cell receptor beta chains drawn from one sample of a study of monozygotic twins with cystic fibrosis. Data came from immunoSEQ multiplex PCR; TCRdb stores just in-frame clones and leaves some out. The table has approximately 27,000 clones, roughly nine tenths seen once. Sequenced: blood. These receptors were obtained from a girl aged 2 to 9 with cystic fibrosis. Both conserved end residues are part of each CDR3. A D gene is named only where the DNA matches it firmly. Not all rows give a size; the values are once, few, many and, for expanded clones, a class.

abundance	d_gene	j_gene	v_gene	CDR3nt	CDR3aa
few	-	TRBJ1-4	TRBV7-9	TGTGCCAGCAGCCCAGGGGTGGGGATTGAAAAACTGTTTTTT	CASSPGVGIEKLFF
-	-	TRBJ1-2	TRBV30	TGTGCCCAAACAGGGTCTTACTACTATGGCTACACCTTC	CAQTGSYYYGYTF
-	-	TRBJ1-2	TRBV6-5	TGTGCCAGCAGTCAGCCGGGGGGATATGGCTACACCTTC	CASSQPGGYGYTF
-	-	TRBJ1-6	TRBV6-1	TGTGCCAGCAGTGAAGGGAGAGGGTTATGGAAGGATAATTCACCCCTCCACTTT	CASSEGRGLWKDNSPLHF
-	-	TRBJ1-3	TRBV5-1	TGCGCCAGCAGCTTGCCCAGGGTCTATGGAAACACCATATATTTT	CASSLPRVYGNTIYF
-	-	TRBJ2-3	TRBV11-3	TGTGCCAGCAGCCCTAGCCGGGGCACAGATACGCAGTATTTT	CASSPSRGTDTQYF
-	-	TRBJ1-2	TRBV4-3	TGCGCCAGCAGCCAAGGGGGGGGCGTGAGCTATGGCTACACCTTC	CASSQGGGVSYGYTF
-	TRBD2	TRBJ2-7	TRBV5-1	TGCGCCAGCAGCTTGGGACTAGCGCTTGCCTACGAGCAGTACTTC	CASSLGLALAYEQYF
-	TRBD2	TRBJ2-1	TRBV15	TGTGCCACCAGCGAGTCTAGGGCTAGCGGGCAGTTCTTC	CATSESRASGQFF
-	-	TRBJ1-6	TRBV7-8	TGTGCCAGCAGCTTAGAGCCCGGAGTTAGCTATAATTCACCCCTCCACTTT	CASSLEPGVSYNSPLHF
-	TRBD2	TRBJ2-1	TRBV27	TGTGCCAGCAGTTTATGGGGGGGGGACAATGAGCAGTTCTTC	CASSLWGGDNEQFF
-	TRBD1	TRBJ1-4	TRBV5-1	TGCGCCAGCAGCTCCGGGACAGGGGCAACTAATGAAAAACTGTTTTTT	CASSSGTGATNEKLFF
-	TRBD2	TRBJ2-7	TRBV6-5	TGTGCCAGCAGTTATGGACTAGCGGGGACCTACGAGCAGTACTTC	CASSYGLAGTYEQYF
-	-	TRBJ2-3	TRBV7-2	TGTGCCAGCAGCTTTTCAGATACGCAGTATTTT	CASSFSDTQYF
few	-	TRBJ2-7	TRBV9	TGTGCCAGCAGCGGAAGGGAAAACTCCTACGAGCAGTACTTC	CASSGRENSYEQYF
-	-	TRBJ2-3	TRBV7-8	TGTGCCAGCAGCTCAGTACGGGGGGCCGTCACAGATACGCAGTATTTT	CASSSVRGAVTDTQYF
-	-	TRBJ1-4	TRBV10-3	TGTGCCATCAGTGAGTCGAGCGGGGATCGAGAAAAACTGTTTTTT	CAISESSGDREKLFF
-	TRBD1	TRBJ1-5	TRBV5-1	TGCGCCAGCAGCTTGGGCGAAGGGACAGCCTATCAGCCCCAGCATTTT	CASSLGEGTAYQPQHF
-	-	TRBJ2-7	TRBV6-5	TGTGCCAGCAAGACGGCGAGCTCCTACGAGCAGTACTTC	CASKTASSYEQYF
once	-	TRBJ1-1	TRBV13	TGTGCCAGCAGCTTACGGTTGGGGAACACTGAAGCTTTCTTT	CASSLRLGNTEAFF
-	TRBD1	TRBJ1-5	TRBV4-1	TGCGCCAGCAGCCACGACAGGGGCCACGACTATAGCAATCAGCCCCAGCATTTT	CASSHDRGHDYSNQPQHF
-	-	TRBJ2-1	TRBV7-3	TGTGCCAGCAGCTTATTTGCGACTAGGGGCTACAATGAGCAGTTCTTC	CASSLFATRGYNEQFF
-	-	TRBJ2-3	TRBV18	TGTGCCAGCTCACCACTGGATCGCACAGATACGCAGTATTTT	CASSPLDRTDTQYF
-	-	TRBJ2-1	TRBV7-9	TGTGCCAGCAGTGGACACGTTTTGGGTAGTGAGCAGTTCTTC	CASSGHVLGSEQFF
-	-	TRBJ1-5	TRBV6-6	TGTGCCAGCGCAGATAGCAATCAGCCCCAGCATTTT	CASADSNQPQHF
-	TRBD1	TRBJ2-1	TRBV30	TGTGCCTGGAGGGGCCACAGGGGCTCCTACAATGAGCAGTTCTTC	CAWRGHRGSYNEQFF
once	-	TRBJ2-5	TRBV30	TGTGCCTGGAGTGGGGGCCAAGAGACCCAGTACTTC	CAWSGGQETQYF